Below, one TCR beta chain is given with its context. The antigen it recognizes is unknown. There are no base qualities to consult, and no much larger clone falls within one base. The data were taken from a study of OX40 agonist ivuxolimab in advanced cancers. Regarding the complete study: Ivuxolimab was a fully human IgG2 agonistic monoclonal antibody targeting the costimulatory receptor OX40 (CD134). Intravenous ivuxolimab was administered to patients every 2 weeks at six dose levels: 0.01, 0.1, 0.3, 1.5, 3 and 10 mg/kg. Of the approximately 50 dose-escalation patients, hepatocellular carcinoma was present in around 20, melanoma in some 15, renal cell carcinoma in 9 and head and neck cancer in 9. The dose-escalation cohort was 82.7% male with a mean age of around 64 years, ranging from 23 to 79. Patients were allowed to have had prior anti-PD-1, anti-PD-L1 or anti-CTLA-4 therapy, and roughly 40% of the dose-escalation patients had been treated with checkpoint inhibitors. Partial responses were achieved by three dose-escalation patients, of whom one had hepatocellular carcinoma and two had cutaneous melanoma. The point of sequencing TCRbeta in the periphery was to test whether ivuxolimab changed TCR sequence diversity and drove clonal T-cell expansion. The monotherapy dose-escalation portion (N ≈ 50 patients) of the phase I ivuxolimab trial is reported in the paper.

For sequencing of the TCRbeta CDR3 region, genomic DNA was extracted from the sorted cells. TCRbeta CDR3 regions were sequenced using the immunoSEQ Assay. TCRdb provides this immuneACCESS table in a form limited to in-frame rearrangements. Some clones are lacking; in checked studies, under half of them reflect an unresolved V gene, and why the rest are absent is not known. In all, the sample holds about 76,000 clones, and over 75% of those were seen once. The ten largest clones take up about 7.3% of the sample. The study at large found these results: On average, CD8+ T cells showed more expanded clones than CD4+ T cells after ivuxolimab. Low levels of normalized T-cell clonal expansion were also seen in some nonresponding patients. The antigen specificity of the clonally expanded peripheral T cells was not determined. In partial responders in the 0.1-3.0 mg/kg groups, normalized peripheral clonal expansion was found to be among the lowest, especially among CD8+ T cells. At doses of 0.1 to 3.0 mg/kg, clonal expansion of both CD4+ and CD8+ T cells in blood was seen between baseline and week 6.

Patients with autoimmune disease history or receiving systemic immunosuppression were excluded from the trial. Peripheral blood for TCR sequencing was collected from all dose cohorts at baseline, on cycle 4 day 1, and on cycle 7 day 1. Samples were obtained from an open-label, multicenter, first-in-human phase I dose-escalation trial of ivuxolimab. Adults with locally advanced or metastatic melanoma, renal cell, hepatocellular, or head and neck squamous cell carcinoma were enrolled in the trial. Before TCR sequencing, CD4+ and CD8+ T cells were separately sorted from peripheral blood. The trim is 3 bases for V and 0 bases for J, with a gap of 5 bases between the germline ends. Its CDR3 holds 13 amino acids, cysteine through phenylalanine. Left in the record is the CDR3 DNA by itself, 39 bases read in frame from the first base. CDR1 and CDR2 were assigned from the germline V gene as SGDLS and YYNGEE.

The sequence came from an adult with an advanced solid tumor such as melanoma, head and neck, liver or kidney cancer. Material: CD4+ or CD8+ T cells sorted from blood, obtained in a trial of the OX40 agonist ivuxolimab. Here the chain combines TRBV9 and TRBJ2-3, with no reliable assignment of the D segment. Here the CDR3 is given as CASSATSTDTQYF. In nucleotides, the sequence is TGTGCCAGCAGCGCCACGAGCACAGATACGCAGTATTTT. The full variable domain, with segments outside the CDR3 supplied by the reference TRBV9 and TRBJ2-3 proteins, appears as DSGVTQTPKHLITATGQRVTLRCSPRSGDLSVYWYQQSLDQGLQFLIQYYNGEERAKGNILERFSAQQFPDLHSELNLSSLELGDSALYFCASSATSTDTQYFGPGTRLTVL.